This T cell receptor (beta chain) originates from a study of cytomegalovirus exposure and HLA in healthy donors. Germline values: CDR1 SEHNR, CDR2 FQNEAQ (reference sequence). The CDR3 sequence is 16 residues long. With 3 bases removed from V and 3 bases from J, the gap between germline ends came to 17 bases. Researchers ran the PCR with 60 Vbeta and 13 Jbeta primers. Assay: immunoSEQ multiplex PCR; the TCRdb copy retains only in-frame clones and omits some. Among about 110,000 clones listed, over 70% were seen once. V gene TRBV7-9 combines with J gene TRBJ2-5; maybe TRBD1 (7 bases). The receptor was isolated from a boy aged 5 to 17 in good health and CMV-seronegative. Source material: PBMCs. The chain's CDR3 is CASSFRSGGKEETQYF. CDR3 nucleotide sequence: TGTGCCAGCAGCTTCCGTTCAGGGGGGAAAGAAGAGACCCAGTACTTC.